The clone carrying this T cell receptor beta chain has a handful of counts. TCRdb reprocessed the reads with MiXCR, giving one entry per CDR3 protein. The table shows about 180,000 distinct CDR3 sequences, with about a sixth occurring only once. The sample originates from a study of T cell repertoires in cytomegalovirus infection. This CDR3 comprises 13 residues. Germline loops: CDR1 MNHEY, CDR2 SMNVEV (reference sequence). V was clipped by 3 bases and J by 4 bases, with 10 bases between them. This receptor was obtained from a human donor in good health (CMV status not recorded). Some clones in this sample may be carry-over from other donors' samples. The sample taken for sequencing was CD8+ T cells from PBMCs. The chain carries TRBV27 and TRBJ2-7, with D unclear. CDR3 nucleotides: TGTGCCAGCAGTTTGCAAGGTCCATACGAGCAGTACTTC. Protein sequence: CASSLQGPYEQYF.